This T cell receptor beta chain originates from a study of technical replicates of blood from several donors. Clones were sequenced by immunoSEQ multiplex PCR, and TCRdb holds only the in-frame ones, with some missing. The top ten hold 0.2% to 0.25% of the sample, which has 100,000 or so clones, approximately 93% seen once. This CDR3 has 13 residues. CDR1 is MNHNS and CDR2 is SASEGT in the germline V gene. V lost 5 bases, J lost 3 bases, and 10 bases lay in between. Regarding this clone: Additional DNA sequences in this sample encode the identical CDR3.

The clonotype was recovered from a human donor in good health. Sequenced sample: T cells isolated from PBMCs. The chain employs TRBV6-1 and TRBJ1-2, with D possibly TRBD1 on 6 matching bases. DNA for the CDR3: TGTGCCAGCAGTAACAGGGATGACTATGGCTACACCTTC. Amino acid sequence: CASSNRDDYGYTF.